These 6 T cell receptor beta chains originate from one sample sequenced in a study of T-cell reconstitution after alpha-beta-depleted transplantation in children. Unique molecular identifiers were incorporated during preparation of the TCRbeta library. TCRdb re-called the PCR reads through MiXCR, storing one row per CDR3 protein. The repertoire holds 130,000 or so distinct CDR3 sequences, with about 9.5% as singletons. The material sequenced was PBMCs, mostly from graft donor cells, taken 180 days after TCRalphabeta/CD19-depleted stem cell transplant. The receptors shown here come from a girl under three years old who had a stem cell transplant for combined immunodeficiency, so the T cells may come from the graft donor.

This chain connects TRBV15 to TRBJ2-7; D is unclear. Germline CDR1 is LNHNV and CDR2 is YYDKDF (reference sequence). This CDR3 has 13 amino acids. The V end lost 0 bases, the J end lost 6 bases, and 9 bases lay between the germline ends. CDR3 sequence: CATSRDRVGEQYF. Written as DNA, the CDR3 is TGTGCCACCAGCAGAGATCGAGTGGGCGAGCAGTACTTC. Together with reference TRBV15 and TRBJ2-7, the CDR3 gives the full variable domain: DAMVIQNPRYQVTQFGKPVTLSCSQTLNHNVMYWYQQKSSQAPKLLFHYYDKDFNNEADTPDNFQSRRPNTSFCFLDIRSPGLGDTAMYLCATSRDRVGEQYFGPGTRLTVT.

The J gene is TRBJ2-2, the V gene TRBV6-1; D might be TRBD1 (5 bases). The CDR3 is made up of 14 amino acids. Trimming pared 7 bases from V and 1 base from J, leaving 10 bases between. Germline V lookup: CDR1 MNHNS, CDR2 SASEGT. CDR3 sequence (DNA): TGTGCCAGCACTAGGCAGGGGAACACCGGGGAGCTGTTTTTT. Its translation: CASTRQGNTGELFF.

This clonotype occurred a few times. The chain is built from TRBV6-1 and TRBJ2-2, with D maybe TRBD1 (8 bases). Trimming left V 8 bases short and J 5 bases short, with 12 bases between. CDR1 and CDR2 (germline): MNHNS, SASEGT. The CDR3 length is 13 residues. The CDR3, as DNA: TGTGCCAGCTACAGGGGGGGTACCGGGGAGCTGTTTTTT. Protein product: CASYRGGTGELFF.

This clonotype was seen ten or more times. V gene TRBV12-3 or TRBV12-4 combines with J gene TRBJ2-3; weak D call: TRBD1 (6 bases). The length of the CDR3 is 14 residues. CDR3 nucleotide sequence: TGTGCGACTTGCAGGGGCCATAGCACAGATACGCAGTATTTT. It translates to CATCRGHSTDTQYF.

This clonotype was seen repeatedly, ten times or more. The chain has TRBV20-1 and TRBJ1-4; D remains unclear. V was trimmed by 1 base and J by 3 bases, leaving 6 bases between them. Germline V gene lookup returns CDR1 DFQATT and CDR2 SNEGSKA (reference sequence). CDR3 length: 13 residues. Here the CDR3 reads CSARGPANEKLFF. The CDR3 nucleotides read TGCAGTGCTAGAGGACCCGCTAATGAAAAACTGTTTTTT.

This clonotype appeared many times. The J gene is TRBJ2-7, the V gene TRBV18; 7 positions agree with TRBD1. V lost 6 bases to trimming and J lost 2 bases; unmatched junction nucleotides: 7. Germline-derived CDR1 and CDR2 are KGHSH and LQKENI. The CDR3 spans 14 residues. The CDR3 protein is CASSPGTVPYEQYF. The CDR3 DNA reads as TGTGCCAGCTCCCCTGGGACAGTACCCTACGAGCAGTACTTC.